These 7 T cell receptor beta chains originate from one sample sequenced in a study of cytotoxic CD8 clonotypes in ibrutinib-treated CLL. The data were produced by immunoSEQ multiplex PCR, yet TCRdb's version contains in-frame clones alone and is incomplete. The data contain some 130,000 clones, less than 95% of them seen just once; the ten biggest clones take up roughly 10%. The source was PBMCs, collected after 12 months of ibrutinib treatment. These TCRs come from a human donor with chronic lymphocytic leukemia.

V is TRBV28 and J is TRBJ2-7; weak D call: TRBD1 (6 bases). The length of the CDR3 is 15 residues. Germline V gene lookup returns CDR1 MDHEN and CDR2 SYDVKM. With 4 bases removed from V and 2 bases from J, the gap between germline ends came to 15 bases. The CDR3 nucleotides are TGTGCCAGCAGTTCAGCCGGGACACCGGCCTACGAGCAGTACTTC. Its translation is CASSSAGTPAYEQYF.

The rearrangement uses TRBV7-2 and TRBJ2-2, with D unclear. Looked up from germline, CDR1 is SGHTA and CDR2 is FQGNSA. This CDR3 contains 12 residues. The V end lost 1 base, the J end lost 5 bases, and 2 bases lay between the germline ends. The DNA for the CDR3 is TGTGCCAGCAGCTTAGGGACCGGGGAGCTGTTTTTT. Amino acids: CASSLGTGELFF.

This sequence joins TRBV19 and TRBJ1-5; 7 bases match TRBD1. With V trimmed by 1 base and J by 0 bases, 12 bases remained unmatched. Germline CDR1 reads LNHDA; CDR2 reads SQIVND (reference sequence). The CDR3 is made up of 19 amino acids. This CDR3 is CASSIVKGRGDYSNQPQHF. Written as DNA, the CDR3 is TGTGCCAGTAGTATAGTAAAAGGCAGGGGGGATTATAGCAATCAGCCCCAGCATTTT. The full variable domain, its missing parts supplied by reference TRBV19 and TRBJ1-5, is DGGITQSPKYLFRKEGQNVTLSCEQNLNHDAMYWYRQDPGQGLRLIYYSQIVNDFQKGDIAEGYSVSREKKESFPLTVTSAQKNPTAFYLCASSIVKGRGDYSNQPQHFGDGTRLSIL.

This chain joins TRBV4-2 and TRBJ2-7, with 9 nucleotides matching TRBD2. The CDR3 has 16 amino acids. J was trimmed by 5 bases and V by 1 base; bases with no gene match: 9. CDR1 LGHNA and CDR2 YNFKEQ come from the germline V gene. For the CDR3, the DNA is TGTGCCAGCAGCCAAGTAGGCGGGAGGGCCCTCCACGAGCAGTACTTC. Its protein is CASSQVGGRALHEQYF.

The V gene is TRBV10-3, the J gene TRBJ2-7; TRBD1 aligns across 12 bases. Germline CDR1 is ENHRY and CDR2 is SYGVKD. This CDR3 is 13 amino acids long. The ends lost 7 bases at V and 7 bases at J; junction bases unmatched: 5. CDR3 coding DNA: TGTGCCATCAAAGGGACAGGGGGCGAAGAGCAGTACTTC. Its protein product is CAIKGTGGEEQYF.

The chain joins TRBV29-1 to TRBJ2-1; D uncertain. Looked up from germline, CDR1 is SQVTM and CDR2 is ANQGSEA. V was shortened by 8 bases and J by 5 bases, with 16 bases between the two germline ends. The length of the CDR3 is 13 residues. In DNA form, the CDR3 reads TGCAGCCACACCTTTACGCTGGACAATGAGCAGTTCTTC. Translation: CSHTFTLDNEQFF.

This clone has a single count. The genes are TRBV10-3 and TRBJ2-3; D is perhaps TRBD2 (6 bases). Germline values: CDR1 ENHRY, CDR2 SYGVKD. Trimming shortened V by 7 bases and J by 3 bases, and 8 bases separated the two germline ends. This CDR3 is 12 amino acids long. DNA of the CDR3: TGTGCCATCATTGGGGGGACAGATACGCAGTATTTT. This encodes CAIIGGTDTQYF.